Listed below are T cell receptor beta chains from one sample, sequenced in a study of T cell responses to AZD1222 COVID-19 vaccine. The assay was immunoSEQ multiplex PCR, and TCRdb's table has in-frame clones only and misses some. Here the sample spans 150,000 to 200,000 clones, 92% being singletons. Specimen: peripheral blood, collected on day 0 of MenACWY control vaccination. The receptors here all came from an adult in good health. Each CDR3 is given without its conserved first and last residue. Clone size appears in some rows only: once, few, many, or a class for an expanded clone.

TRBJ2-1,TRBV24-1,-,ATGVPNNEQF
TRBJ2-7,TRBV30,few,AWSVGLAGAEQY
TRBJ1-6,TRBV15,-,ATTLTGRNSPLH
TRBJ1-3,TRBV5-1,once,ASSPRGAGNTIY
TRBJ2-3,TRBV30,-,AWSEGIAGGDTQY
TRBJ2-2,TRBV11-2,-,ASSFMTNTGELF
TRBJ1-2,TRBV7-3,-,ASSLPGVEGYT
TRBJ1-1,TRBV7-2,-,ASSLDGGGTEAF
TRBJ2-7,TRBV24-1,-,ATSATGAEKYEQY
TRBJ2-5,TRBV7-6,-,ASSLVGVSQETQY
TRBJ2-1,TRBV9,-,ASSVGAMHPHNEQF
TRBJ2-1,TRBV6-5,once,ASGTSGRGQF
TRBJ2-1,TRBV5-4,-,ASSLVGGNEQF
TRBJ2-7,TRBV7-8,-,ASSSLAGGGEQY
TRBJ2-3,TRBV4-1,-,ASSQAGTSGSTDTQY
TRBJ1-2,TRBV11-2,-,ASTRIPDNYGYT
TRBJ2-7,TRBV19,-,ASSIGRGGEQY
TRBJ1-1,TRBV6-2/TRBV6-3,-,ASSMRWNTEAF
TRBJ1-2,TRBV2,-,ASSREMGGYT
TRBJ2-7,TRBV5-1,-,ASSLAPGGQYEQY
TRBJ1-5,TRBV9,-,ASSPGVGRGQPQH
TRBJ2-1,TRBV14,-,ASSLKRGLLGVSYNEQF
TRBJ1-3,TRBV25-1,-,ASSGIAGGTIY
TRBJ2-7,TRBV4-2,-,ASSQATSGTMYEQY
TRBJ1-6,TRBV7-3,-,ASSLTVPGSSYNSPLH